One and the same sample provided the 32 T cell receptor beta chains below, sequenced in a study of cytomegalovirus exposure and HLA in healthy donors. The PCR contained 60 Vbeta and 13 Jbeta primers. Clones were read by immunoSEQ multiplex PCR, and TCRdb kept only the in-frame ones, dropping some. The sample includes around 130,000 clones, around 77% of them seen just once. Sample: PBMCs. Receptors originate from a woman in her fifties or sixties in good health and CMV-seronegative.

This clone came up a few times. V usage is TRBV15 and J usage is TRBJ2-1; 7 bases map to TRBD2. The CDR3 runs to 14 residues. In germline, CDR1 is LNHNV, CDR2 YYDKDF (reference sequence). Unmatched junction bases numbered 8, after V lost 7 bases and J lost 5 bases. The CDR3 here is CATTGWGGDNEQFF. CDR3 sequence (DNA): TGTGCCACCACGGGGTGGGGGGGGGACAATGAGCAGTTCTTC.

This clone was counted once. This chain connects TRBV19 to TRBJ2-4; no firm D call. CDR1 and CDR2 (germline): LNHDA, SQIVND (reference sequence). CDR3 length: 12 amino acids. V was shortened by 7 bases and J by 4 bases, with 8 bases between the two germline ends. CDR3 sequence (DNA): TGTGCCAGTATTGGGCAGAAAAACATTCAGTACTTC. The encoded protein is CASIGQKNIQYF.

For the CDR3, the DNA is TGCTCTGGACAGGGGCCCTACGAGCAGTACTTC. Encoded protein: CSGQGPYEQYF. The chain employs TRBV20-1 and TRBJ2-7; 9 bases line up with TRBD1. The CDR3 is 11 amino acids. Germline assignment: CDR1 DFQATT and CDR2 SNEGSKA (reference sequence).

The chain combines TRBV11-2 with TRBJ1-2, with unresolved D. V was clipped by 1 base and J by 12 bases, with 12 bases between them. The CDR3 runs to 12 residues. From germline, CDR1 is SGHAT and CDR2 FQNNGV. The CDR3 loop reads CASSLASGLHTF. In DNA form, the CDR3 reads TGTGCCAGCAGCTTAGCATCGGGTCTACACACCTTC. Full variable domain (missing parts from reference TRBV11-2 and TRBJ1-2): EAGVAQSPRYKIIEKRQSVAFWCNPISGHATLYWYQQILGQGPKLLIQFQNNGVVDDSQLPKDRFSAERLKGVDSTLKIQPAKLEDSAVYLCASSLASGLHTFGSGTRLTVV.

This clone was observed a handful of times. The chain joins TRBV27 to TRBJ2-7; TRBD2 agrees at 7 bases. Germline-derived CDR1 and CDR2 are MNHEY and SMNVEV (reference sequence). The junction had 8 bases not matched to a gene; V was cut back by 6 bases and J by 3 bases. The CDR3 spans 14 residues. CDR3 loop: CASSPWGGGYEQYF. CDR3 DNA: TGTGCCAGCAGCCCGTGGGGGGGAGGCTACGAGCAGTACTTC.

CDR3 nucleotides: TGTGCCAGTAGCGGGCCCCGGGGAGGAGAGCAGTACGTC. It yields the protein CASSGPRGGEQYV. The chain employs TRBV19 and TRBJ2-7; perhaps TRBD2 as D (6 bases). CDR3 length: 13 residues. V lost 6 bases to trimming and J lost 7 bases, with 16 bases between them. CDR1 is LNHDA and CDR2 is SQIVND in the germline V gene (reference sequence).

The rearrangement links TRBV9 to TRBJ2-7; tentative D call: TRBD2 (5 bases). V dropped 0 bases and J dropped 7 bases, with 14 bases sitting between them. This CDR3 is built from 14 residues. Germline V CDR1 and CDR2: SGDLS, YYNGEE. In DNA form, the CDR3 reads TGTGCCAGCAGCGTAGCTCTTTCGCCGGGAGAGCAGTACTTC. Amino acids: CASSVALSPGEQYF. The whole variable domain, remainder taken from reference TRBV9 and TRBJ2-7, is DSGVTQTPKHLITATGQRVTLRCSPRSGDLSVYWYQQSLDQGLQFLIQYYNGEERAKGNILERFSAQQFPDLHSELNLSSLELGDSALYFCASSVALSPGEQYFGPGTRLTVT.

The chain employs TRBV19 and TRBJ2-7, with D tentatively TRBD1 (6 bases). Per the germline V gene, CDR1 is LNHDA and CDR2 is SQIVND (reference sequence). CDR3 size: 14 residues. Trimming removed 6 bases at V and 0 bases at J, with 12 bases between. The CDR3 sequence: CASSLTGSSYEQYV. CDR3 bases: TGTGCCAGTAGCCTAACAGGGAGCTCCTACGAGCAGTACGTC.

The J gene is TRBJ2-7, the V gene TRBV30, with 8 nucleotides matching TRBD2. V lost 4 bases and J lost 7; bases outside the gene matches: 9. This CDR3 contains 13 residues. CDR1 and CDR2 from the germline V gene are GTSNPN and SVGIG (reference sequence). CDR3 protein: CAWTRGGAVEQYV. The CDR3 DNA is TGTGCCTGGACCCGGGGGGGGGCCGTGGAGCAGTACGTC.

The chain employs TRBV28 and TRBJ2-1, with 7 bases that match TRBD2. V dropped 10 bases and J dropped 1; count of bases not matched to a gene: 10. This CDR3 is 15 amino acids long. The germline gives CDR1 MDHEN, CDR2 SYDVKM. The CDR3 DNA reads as TGTGCCATCAAAGCCCCGGGGGGTTCCTACAATGAGCAGTTCTTC. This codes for CAIKAPGGSYNEQFF.

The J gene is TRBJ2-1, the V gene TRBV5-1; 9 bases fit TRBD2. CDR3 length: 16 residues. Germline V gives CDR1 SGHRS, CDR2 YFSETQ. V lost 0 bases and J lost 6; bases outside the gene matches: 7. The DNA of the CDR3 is TGCGCCAGCAGCTTGGGGGCGGGAGGGCCACTCAATGAGCAGTTCTTC. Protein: CASSLGAGGPLNEQFF.

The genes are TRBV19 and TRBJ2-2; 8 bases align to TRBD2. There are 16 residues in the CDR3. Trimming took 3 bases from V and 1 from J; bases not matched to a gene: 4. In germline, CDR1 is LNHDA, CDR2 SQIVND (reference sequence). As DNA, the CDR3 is TGTGCCAGTAGTATTAGCGGGGTTGGGAACACCGGGGAGCTGTTTTTT. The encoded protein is CASSISGVGNTGELFF.

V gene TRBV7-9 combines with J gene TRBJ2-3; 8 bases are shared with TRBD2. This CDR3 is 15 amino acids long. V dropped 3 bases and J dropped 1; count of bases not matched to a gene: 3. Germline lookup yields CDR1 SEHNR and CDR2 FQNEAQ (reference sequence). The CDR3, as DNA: TGTGCCAGCAGCTTTTGGCGGGGGGGCACAGATACGCAGTATTTT. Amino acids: CASSFWRGGTDTQYF.

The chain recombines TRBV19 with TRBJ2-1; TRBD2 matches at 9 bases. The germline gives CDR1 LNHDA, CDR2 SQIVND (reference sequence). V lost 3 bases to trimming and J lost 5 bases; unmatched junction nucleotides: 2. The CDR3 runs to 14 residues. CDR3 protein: CASSMASGDNEQFF. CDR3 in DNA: TGTGCCAGTAGTATGGCTAGCGGGGACAATGAGCAGTTCTTC.

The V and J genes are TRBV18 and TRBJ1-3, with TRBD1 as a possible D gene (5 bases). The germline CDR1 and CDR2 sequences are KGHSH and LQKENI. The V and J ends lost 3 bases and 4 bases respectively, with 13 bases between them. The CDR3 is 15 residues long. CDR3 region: CASSPSGGGGNTIYF. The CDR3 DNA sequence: TGTGCCAGCTCACCCTCCGGGGGAGGAGGAAACACCATATATTTT.

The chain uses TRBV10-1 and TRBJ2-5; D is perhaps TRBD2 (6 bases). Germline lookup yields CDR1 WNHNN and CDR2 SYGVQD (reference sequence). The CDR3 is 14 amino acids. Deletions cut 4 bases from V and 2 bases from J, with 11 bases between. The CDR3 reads CASSVAGRQETQYF. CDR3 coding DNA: TGCGCCAGCAGTGTGGCGGGAAGACAAGAGACCCAGTACTTC.

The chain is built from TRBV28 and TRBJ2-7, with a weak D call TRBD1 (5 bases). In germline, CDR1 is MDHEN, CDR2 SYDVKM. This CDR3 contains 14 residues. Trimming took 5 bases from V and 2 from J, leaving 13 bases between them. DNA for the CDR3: TGTGCCAGCAGTACCTCGACAGTTCCCTACGAGCAGTACGTC. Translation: CASSTSTVPYEQYV.

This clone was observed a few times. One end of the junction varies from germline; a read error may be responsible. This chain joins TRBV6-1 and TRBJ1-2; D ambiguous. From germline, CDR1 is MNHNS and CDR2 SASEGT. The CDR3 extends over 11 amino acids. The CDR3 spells CASERNYGYPF. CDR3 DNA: TGTGCCAGCGAACGGAACTATGGCTACCCCTTC.

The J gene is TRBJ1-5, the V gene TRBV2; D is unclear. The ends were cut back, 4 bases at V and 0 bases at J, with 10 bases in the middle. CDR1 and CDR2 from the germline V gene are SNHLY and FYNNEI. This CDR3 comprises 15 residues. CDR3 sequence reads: CASSADKLSNQPQHF. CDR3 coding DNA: TGTGCCAGCAGTGCAGACAAACTTAGCAATCAGCCCCAGCATTTT.

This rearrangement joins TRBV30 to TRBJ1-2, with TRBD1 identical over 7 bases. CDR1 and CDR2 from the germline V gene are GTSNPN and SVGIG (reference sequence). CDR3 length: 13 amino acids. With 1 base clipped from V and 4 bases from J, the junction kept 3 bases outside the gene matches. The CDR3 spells CAWSGQGVYGYTF. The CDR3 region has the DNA TGTGCCTGGAGTGGACAGGGCGTCTATGGCTACACCTTC.

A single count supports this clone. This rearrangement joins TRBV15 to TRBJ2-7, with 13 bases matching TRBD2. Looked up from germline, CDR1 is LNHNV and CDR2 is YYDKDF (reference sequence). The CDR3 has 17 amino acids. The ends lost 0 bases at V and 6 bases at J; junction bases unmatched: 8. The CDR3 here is CATSRELGLAGAVEQYV. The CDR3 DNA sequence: TGTGCCACCAGCAGAGAATTAGGACTAGCGGGAGCAGTCGAGCAGTACGTC.

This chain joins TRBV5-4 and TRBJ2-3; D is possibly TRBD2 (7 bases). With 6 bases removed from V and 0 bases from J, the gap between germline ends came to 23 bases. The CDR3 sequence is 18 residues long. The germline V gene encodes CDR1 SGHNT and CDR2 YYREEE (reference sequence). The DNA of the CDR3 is TGTGCCAGCACCCCGGGGGCTAGAGCGGGACCCAGCACAGATACGCAGTATTTT. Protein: CASTPGARAGPSTDTQYF. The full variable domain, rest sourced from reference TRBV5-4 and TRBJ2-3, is ETGVTQSPTHLIKTRGQQVTLRCSSQSGHNTVSWYQQALGQGPQFIFQYYREEENGRGNFPPRFSGLQFPNYSSELNVNALELDDSALYLCASTPGARAGPSTDTQYFGPGTRLTVL.

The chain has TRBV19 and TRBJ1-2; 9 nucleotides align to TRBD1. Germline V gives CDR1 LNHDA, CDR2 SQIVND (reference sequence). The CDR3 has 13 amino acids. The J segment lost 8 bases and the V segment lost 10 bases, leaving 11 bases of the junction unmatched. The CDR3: CAIKRTGAGGYTF. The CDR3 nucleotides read TGTGCCATAAAAAGGACAGGGGCAGGAGGCTACACCTTC. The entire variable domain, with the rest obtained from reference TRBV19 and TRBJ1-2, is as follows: DGGITQSPKYLFRKEGQNVTLSCEQNLNHDAMYWYRQDPGQGLRLIYYSQIVNDFQKGDIAEGYSVSREKKESFPLTVTSAQKNPTAFYLCAIKRTGAGGYTFGSGTRLTVV.

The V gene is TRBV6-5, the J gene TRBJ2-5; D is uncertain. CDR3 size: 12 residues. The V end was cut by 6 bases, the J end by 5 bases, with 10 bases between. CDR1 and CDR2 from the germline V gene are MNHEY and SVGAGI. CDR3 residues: CASSPGWETQYF. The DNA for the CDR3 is TGTGCCAGCAGCCCCGGGTGGGAGACCCAGTACTTC.

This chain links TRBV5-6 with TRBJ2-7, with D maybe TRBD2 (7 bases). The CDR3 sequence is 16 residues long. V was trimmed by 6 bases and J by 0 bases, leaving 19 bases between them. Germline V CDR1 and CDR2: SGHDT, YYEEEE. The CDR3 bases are TGTGCCAGCACCCGAAAGGGGGGGGAAAGCTCCTACGAGCAGTACTTC. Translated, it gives CASTRKGGESSYEQYF. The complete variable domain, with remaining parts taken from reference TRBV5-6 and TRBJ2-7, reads DAGVTQSPTHLIKTRGQQVTLRCSPKSGHDTVSWYQQALGQGPQFIFQYYEEEERQRGNFPDRFSGHQFPNYSSELNVNALLLGDSALYLCASTRKGGESSYEQYFGPGTRLTVT.

DNA for the CDR3: TGTGCCAGCAGCGCACTAGCGGGGGCCTACAATGAGCAGTTCTTC. Its protein is CASSALAGAYNEQFF. The chain couples TRBV7-9 to TRBJ2-1, with 11 nucleotides matching TRBD2. Trimming took 5 bases from V and 2 from J; bases not matched to a gene: 2. The CDR3 contains 15 residues. The germline CDR1 and CDR2 sequences are SEHNR and FQNEAQ (reference sequence).

CDR3 residues: CSVSGGQGNTEAFF. For the CDR3, the DNA is TGCAGCGTTTCGGGAGGGCAGGGCAACACTGAAGCTTTCTTT. The rearrangement uses TRBV29-1 and TRBJ1-1; D might be TRBD1 (5 bases). Trimming left V 5 bases short and J 2 bases short, with 15 bases between. Germline-derived CDR1 and CDR2 are SQVTM and ANQGSEA. The CDR3 has 14 residues.

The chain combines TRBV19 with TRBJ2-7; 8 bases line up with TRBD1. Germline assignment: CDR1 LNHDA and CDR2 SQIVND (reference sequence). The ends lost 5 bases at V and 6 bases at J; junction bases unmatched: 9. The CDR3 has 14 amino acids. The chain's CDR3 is CASSFATGASEQYF. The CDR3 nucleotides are TGTGCCAGTAGTTTCGCGACAGGGGCGAGCGAGCAGTACTTC.

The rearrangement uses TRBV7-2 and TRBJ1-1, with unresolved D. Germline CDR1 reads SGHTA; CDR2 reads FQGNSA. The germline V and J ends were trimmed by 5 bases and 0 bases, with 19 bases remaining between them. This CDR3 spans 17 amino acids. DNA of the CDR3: TGTGCCAGCAGCGCAGCTGTGGCAGGCCCCATGAACACTGAAGCTTTCTTT. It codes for CASSAAVAGPMNTEAFF.

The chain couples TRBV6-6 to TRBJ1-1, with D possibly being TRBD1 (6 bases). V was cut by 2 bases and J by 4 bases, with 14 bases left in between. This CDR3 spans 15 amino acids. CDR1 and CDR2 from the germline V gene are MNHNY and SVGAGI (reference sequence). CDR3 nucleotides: TGTGCCAGCAGTTACGGCCAGGGGTACACCACTGAAGCTTTCTTT. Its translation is CASSYGQGYTTEAFF.

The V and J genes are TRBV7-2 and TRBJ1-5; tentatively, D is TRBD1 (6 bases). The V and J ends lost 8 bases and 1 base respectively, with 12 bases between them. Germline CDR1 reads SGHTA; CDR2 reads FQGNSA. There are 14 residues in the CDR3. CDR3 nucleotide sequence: TGTGCCAGCTCTGTACAGGGAAGCAATCAGCCCCAGCATTTT. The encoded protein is CASSVQGSNQPQHF.

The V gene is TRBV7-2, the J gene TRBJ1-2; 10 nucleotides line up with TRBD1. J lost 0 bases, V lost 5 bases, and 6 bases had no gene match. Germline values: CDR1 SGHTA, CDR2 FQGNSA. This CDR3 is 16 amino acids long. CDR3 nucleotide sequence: TGTGCCAGCAGCCCTGGACAGGGGGGCCCTAACTATGGCTACACCTTC. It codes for CASSPGQGGPNYGYTF.